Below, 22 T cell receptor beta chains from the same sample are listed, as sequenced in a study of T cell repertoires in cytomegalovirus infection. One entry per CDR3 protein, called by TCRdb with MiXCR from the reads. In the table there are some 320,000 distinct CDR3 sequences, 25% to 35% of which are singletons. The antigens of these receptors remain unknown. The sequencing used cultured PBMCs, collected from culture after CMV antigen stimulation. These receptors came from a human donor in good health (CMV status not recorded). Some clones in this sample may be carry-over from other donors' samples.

CDR3 DNA sequence: TGTGCCAGCAGCTTGGCCTCCGGGGCGGGCGAGCAGTACTTC. Its translation: CASSLASGAGEQYF. This chain links TRBV7-6 with TRBJ2-7; perhaps D is TRBD1 or TRBD2 (5 bases each). V was shortened by 3 bases and J by 6 bases, with 15 bases between the two germline ends. CDR1 and CDR2 from the germline V gene are SGHVS and FNYEAQ. This CDR3 has 14 amino acids.

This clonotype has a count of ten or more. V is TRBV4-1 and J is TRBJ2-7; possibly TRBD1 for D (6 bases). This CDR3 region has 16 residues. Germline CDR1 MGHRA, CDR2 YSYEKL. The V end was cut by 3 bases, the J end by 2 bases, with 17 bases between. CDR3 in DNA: TGCGCCAGCAGCCAGGCAGGGGACCGTCTAACCTACGAGCAGTACTTC. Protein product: CASSQAGDRLTYEQYF.

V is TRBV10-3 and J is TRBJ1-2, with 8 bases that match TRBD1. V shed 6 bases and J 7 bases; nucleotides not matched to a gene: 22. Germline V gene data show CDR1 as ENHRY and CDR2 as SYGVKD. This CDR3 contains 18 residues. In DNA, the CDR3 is TGTGCCATCAGCGCTTATCTGATACGACAGGGGCTAGTATCTGGCTACACCTTC. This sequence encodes CAISAYLIRQGLVSGYTF.

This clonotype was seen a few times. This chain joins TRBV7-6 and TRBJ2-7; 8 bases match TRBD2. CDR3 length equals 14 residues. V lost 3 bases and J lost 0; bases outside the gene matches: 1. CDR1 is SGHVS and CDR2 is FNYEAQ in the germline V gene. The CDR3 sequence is CASSFSGVSYEQYF. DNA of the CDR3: TGTGCCAGCAGCTTTAGCGGGGTCTCCTACGAGCAGTACTTC.

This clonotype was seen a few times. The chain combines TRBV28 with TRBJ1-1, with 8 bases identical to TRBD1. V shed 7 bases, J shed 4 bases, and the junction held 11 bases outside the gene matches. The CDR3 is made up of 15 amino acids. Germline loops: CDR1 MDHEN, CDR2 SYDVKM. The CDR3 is CASNLYRGGSTEAFF. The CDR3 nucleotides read TGTGCCAGCAACCTCTACAGGGGGGGATCCACTGAAGCTTTCTTT.

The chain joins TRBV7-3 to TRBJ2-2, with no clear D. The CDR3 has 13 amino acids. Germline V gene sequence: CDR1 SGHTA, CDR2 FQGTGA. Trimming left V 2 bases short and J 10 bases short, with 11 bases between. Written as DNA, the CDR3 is TGTGCCAGCAGCTTACGGTCGGTCGAGGAGCTGTTTTTT. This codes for CASSLRSVEELFF. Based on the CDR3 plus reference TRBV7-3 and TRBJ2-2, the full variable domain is GAGVSQTPSNKVTEKGKYVELRCDPISGHTALYWYRQSLGQGPEFLIYFQGTGAADDSGLPNDRFFAVRPEGSVSTLKIQRTERGDSAVYLCASSLRSVEELFFGEGSRLTVL.

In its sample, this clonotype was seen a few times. CDR3: CASSQGGGEQGRQPQHF. The CDR3 region has the DNA TGTGCCAGCAGCCAAGGGGGAGGTGAACAGGGGCGCCAGCCCCAGCATTTT. The genes are TRBV4-2 and TRBJ1-5, with 7 bases lining up with TRBD1. Germline CDR1 reads LGHNA; CDR2 reads YNFKEQ. This CDR3 has 17 amino acids. Trimming removed 1 base from V and 7 bases from J; junction bases left unmatched: 13.

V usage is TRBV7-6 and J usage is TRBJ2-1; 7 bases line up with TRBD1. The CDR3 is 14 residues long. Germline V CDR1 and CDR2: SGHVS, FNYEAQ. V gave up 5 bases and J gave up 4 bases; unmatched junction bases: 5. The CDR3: CASSPPGQYNEQFF. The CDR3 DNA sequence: TGTGCCAGCAGCCCTCCGGGACAGTACAATGAGCAGTTCTTC. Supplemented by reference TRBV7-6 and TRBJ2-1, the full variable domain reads GAGVSQSPRYKVTKRGQDVALRCDPISGHVSLYWYRQALGQGPEFLTYFNYEAQQDKSGLPNDRFSAERPEGSISTLTIQRTEQRDSAMYRCASSPPGQYNEQFFGPGTRLTVL.

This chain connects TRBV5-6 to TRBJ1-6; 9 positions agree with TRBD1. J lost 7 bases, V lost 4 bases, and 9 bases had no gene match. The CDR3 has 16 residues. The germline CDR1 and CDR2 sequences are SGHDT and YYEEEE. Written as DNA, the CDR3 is TGTGCCAGCAGCCCCCCCCTCGGGACAGGGAATTCACCCCTCCACTTT. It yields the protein CASSPPLGTGNSPLHF. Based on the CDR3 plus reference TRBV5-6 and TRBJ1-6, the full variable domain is DAGVTQSPTHLIKTRGQQVTLRCSPKSGHDTVSWYQQALGQGPQFIFQYYEEEERQRGNFPDRFSGHQFPNYSSELNVNALLLGDSALYLCASSPPLGTGNSPLHFGNGTRLTVT.

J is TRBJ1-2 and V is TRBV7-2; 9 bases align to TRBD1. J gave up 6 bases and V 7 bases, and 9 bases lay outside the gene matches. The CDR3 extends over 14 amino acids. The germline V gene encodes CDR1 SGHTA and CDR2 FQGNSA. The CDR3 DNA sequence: TGTGCCAGCACCCCTAACAGGGGGCGGAATGGCTACACCTTC. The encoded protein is CASTPNRGRNGYTF.

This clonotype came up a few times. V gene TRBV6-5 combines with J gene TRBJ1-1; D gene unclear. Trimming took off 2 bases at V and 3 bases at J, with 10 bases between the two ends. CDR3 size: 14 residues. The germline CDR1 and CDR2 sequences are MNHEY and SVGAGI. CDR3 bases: TGTGCCAGCAGTTACGCCAGGCAGTACACTGAAGCTTTCTTT. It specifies CASSYARQYTEAFF.

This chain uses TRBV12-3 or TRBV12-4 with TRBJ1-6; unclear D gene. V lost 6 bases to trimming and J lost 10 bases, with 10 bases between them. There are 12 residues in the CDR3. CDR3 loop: CASSRDLSPLHF. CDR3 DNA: TGTGCCAGCAGCCGGGATCTCTCACCCCTCCACTTT.

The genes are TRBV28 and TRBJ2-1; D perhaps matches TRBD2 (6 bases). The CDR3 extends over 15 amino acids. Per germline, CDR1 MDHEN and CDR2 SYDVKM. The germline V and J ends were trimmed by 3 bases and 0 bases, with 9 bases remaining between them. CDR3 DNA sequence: TGTGCCAGCAGTTTTCGAGCGGGCTCCTACAATGAGCAGTTCTTC. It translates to CASSFRAGSYNEQFF. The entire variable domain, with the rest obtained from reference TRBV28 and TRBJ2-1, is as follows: DVKVTQSSRYLVKRTGEKVFLECVQDMDHENMFWYRQDPGLGLRLIYFSYDVKMKEKGDIPEGYSVSREKKERFSLILESASTNQTSMYLCASSFRAGSYNEQFFGPGTRLTVL.

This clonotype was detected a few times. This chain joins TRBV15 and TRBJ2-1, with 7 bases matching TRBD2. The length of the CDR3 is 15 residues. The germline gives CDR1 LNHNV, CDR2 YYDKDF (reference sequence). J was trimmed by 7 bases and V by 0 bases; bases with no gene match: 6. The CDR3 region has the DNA TGTGCCACCAGCAGAGACCGACTAGCCGGGAATGAGCAGTTCTTC. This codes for CATSRDRLAGNEQFF.

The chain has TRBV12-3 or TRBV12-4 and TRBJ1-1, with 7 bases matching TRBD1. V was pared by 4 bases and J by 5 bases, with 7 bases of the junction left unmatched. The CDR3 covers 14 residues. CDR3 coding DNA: TGTGCCAGCAGTTCACAACAGGGGAGAACTGAAGCTTTCTTT. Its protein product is CASSSQQGRTEAFF.

This chain's CDR3 is CASSLGGNEAFF. The CDR3 DNA is TGCGCCAGCAGCTTGGGGGGGAATGAAGCTTTCTTT. The chain carries TRBV5-1 and TRBJ1-1; perhaps TRBD1 as D (5 bases). The V gene lost 0 bases and the J gene lost 7 bases, with 7 bases spanning the gap. CDR1 is SGHRS and CDR2 is YFSETQ in the germline V gene. CDR3 length: 12 residues.

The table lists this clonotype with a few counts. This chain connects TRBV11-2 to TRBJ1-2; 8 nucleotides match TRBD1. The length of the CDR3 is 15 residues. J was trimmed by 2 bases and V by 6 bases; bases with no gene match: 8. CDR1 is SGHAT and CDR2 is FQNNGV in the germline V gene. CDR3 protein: CASRPRGLENYGYTF. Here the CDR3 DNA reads TGTGCCAGCAGACCCAGGGGGCTCGAGAACTATGGCTACACCTTC. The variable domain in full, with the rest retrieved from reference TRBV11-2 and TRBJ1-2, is EAGVAQSPRYKIIEKRQSVAFWCNPISGHATLYWYQQILGQGPKLLIQFQNNGVVDDSQLPKDRFSAERLKGVDSTLKIQPAKLEDSAVYLCASRPRGLENYGYTFGSGTRLTVV.

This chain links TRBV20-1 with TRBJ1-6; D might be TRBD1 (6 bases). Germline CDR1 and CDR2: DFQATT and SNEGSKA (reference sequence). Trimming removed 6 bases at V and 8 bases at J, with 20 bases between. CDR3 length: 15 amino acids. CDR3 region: CSARSPTGNHSPLHF. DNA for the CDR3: TGCAGTGCCCGCTCCCCAACAGGGAATCATTCACCCCTCCACTTT.

The CDR3 DNA sequence: TGTGCCAGCACCACGGGACAGATGAACACTGAAGCTTTCTTT. Its translation is CASTTGQMNTEAFF. The chain is built from TRBV12-3 or TRBV12-4 and TRBJ1-1; 7 nucleotides line up with TRBD1. CDR3 length: 14 residues. The J segment lost 0 bases and the V segment lost 7 bases, leaving 5 bases of the junction unmatched.

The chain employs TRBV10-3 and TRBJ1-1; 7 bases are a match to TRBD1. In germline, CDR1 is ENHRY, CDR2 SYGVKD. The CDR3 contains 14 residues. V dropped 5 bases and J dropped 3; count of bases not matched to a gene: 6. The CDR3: CAISPRGGDTEAFF. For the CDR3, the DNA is TGTGCCATCAGTCCCAGGGGGGGAGACACTGAAGCTTTCTTT.

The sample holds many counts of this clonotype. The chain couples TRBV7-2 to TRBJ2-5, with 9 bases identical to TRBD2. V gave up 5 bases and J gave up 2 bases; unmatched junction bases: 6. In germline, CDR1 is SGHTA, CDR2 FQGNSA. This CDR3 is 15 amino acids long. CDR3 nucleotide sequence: TGTGCCAGCAGCCGCCAGACTAGCGGTCAAGAGACCCAGTACTTC. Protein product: CASSRQTSGQETQYF.

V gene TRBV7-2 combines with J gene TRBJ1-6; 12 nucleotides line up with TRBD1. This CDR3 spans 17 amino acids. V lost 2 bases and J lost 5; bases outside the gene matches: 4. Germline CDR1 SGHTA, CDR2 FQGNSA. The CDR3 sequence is CASSLRGQGADNSPLHF. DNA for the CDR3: TGTGCCAGCAGCTTAAGGGGACAGGGGGCTGATAATTCACCCCTCCACTTT.